The entry that follows covers one TCR beta chain sequence. This clonotype has more than one count but fewer than ten. Which antigen it targets is not known. One end of the junction does not line up with germline, which may come from a read error. This record belongs to a study of glioma-infiltrating T cells (dated by TCRdb to between 2015 and 2016). For context, the study as a whole: TCR alpha- and beta-chain repertoires were sequenced from glioma tissue, non-neoplastic brain tissue and matched peripheral blood mononuclear cells. To gauge divergence between tissue and blood T-cell populations, every tissue-infiltrating repertoire was compared against the peripheral blood repertoire from the same patient. Three low-grade glioma patients, under ten primary glioblastoma patients and three non-glioma patients contributing non-neoplastic brain tissue were included in the paired cohort. The research as a whole found: VJ-independent divergence between tissue and blood was found to be below expectation in non-neoplastic patients but above expectation in all gliomas, particularly low-grade gliomas. Only a very small number of CDR3 sequences turned up in both tissue and blood, a result put down to high CDR3 diversity combined with limited sampling. Group comparisons rested on small numbers: three non-neoplastic, three low-grade glioma and under ten glioblastoma patients.

TCR alpha and beta CDR3 regions were amplified with the iRepertoire nested amplicon-rescue multiplex PCR (arm-PCR) platform from RNA. One-step reverse transcription and amplification used roughly 100-400 ng of tissue mRNA or PBMC total RNA as input. Following bead purification, Illumina adapters were added through a secondary multiplex PCR, and the libraries were then gel-purified between 200 and 400 bp. Libraries carried internal 6-nucleotide barcodes used for demultiplexing. Sequencing of libraries was performed on an Illumina MiSeq with 2x220 or 2x250 nucleotide paired-end reads. On the study's bioinformatics: Paired reads were merged with FLASH 1.2.11 and aligned to the GRCh37 human genome with BWA-MEM before extracting TRA and TRB reads. For V and J assignment, an IMGT-derived reference of cassette sequences and CDR3 motifs that included pseudogenes was used. Three-frame translation of reads was performed, and productive CDR3s were defined as those with a C...FGXG motif and no stop codons. A clonotype was defined as a unique combination of a V-J cassette pair and a CDR3 amino acid sequence. Reads were filtered by Hamming distance, with the threshold set by the sequence error rate of each sample in mapped regions. The raw public data were reprocessed by TCRdb itself: fastp quality trimming at Q25, MiXCR clonotype calling, in-frame beta chains only. Each entry merges the rows of one CDR3 protein and shows their most common DNA and genes. These V and J calls derive from TCRdb rather than the authors' analysis. Counted in this sample were around 170,000 distinct CDR3 sequences; roughly 45% of them appeared once. 5.2% of the sample is in the top ten clones.

According to the germline V gene, CDR1 reads SGHDT and CDR2 reads YYEEEE. Including cysteine and phenylalanine, the CDR3 has 14 amino acids. Just the 42-base CDR3 DNA is kept, in frame starting at base 1. Recombination linked TRBV5-6 to TRBJ2-1; no D gene is confidently identified. This TCR was sampled from a human donor with low-grade glioma or glioblastoma, undergoing nonglioma brain surgery, or in good health (not recorded which). Specimen: glioma tissue, nonneoplastic brain tissue, or PBMCs (not recorded which). Read as DNA, the sequence is TGTGCCAGCAGCTTGTTCCGTCATTACAATGAGAAGTTCTTC. It codes for CASSLFRHYNEKFF.